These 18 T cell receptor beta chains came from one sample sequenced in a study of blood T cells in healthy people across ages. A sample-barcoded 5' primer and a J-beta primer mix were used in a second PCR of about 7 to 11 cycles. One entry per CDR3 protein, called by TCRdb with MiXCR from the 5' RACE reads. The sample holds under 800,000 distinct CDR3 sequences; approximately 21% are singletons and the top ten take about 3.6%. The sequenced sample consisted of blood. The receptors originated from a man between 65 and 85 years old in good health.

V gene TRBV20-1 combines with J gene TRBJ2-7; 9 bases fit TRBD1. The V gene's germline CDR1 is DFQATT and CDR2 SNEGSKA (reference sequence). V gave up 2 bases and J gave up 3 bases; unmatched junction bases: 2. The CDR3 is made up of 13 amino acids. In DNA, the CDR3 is TGCAGTGCTAGACAGGACAGGGGCTACGAGCAGTACTTC. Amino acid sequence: CSARQDRGYEQYF.

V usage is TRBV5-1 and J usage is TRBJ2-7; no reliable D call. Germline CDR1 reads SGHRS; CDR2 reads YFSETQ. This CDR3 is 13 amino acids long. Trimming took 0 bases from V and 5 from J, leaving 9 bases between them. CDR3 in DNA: TGCGCCAGCAGCTTGGCATGGGGAAACGAGCAGTACTTC. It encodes CASSLAWGNEQYF.

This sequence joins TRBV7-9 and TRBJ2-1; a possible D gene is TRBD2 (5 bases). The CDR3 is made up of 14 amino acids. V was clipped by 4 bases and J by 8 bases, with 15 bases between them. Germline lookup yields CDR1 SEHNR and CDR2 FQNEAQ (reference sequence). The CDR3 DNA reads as TGTGCCAGCAGCTCCGGGATTAGGAGCGATGAGCAGTTCTTC. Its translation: CASSSGIRSDEQFF.

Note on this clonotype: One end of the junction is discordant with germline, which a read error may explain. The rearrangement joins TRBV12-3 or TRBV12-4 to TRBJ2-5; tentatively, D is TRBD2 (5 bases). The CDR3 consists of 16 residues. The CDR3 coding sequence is TGTGCCAGCAGTCAAACCCGACTGGGATCCTGGGAGACCCAGTGCTTC. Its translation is CASSQTRLGSWETQCF.

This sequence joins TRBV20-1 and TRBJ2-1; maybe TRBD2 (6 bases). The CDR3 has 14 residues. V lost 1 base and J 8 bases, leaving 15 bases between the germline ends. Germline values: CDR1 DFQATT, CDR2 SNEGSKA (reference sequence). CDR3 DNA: TGCAGTGCTAGAGTCGGGACTGGGTTGGATGAGCAGTTCTTC. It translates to CSARVGTGLDEQFF.

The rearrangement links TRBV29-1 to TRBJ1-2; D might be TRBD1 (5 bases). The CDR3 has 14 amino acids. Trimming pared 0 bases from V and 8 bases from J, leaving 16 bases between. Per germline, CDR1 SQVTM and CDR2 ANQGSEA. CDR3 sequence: CSVEDPQGFRGYTF. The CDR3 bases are TGCAGCGTTGAAGATCCCCAGGGCTTTCGGGGCTACACCTTC.

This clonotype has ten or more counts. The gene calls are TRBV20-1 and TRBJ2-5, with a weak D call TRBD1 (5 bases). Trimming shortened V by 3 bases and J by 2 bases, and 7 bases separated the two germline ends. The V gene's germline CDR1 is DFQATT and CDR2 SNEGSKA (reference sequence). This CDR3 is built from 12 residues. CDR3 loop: CSASRQQETQYF. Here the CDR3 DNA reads TGCAGTGCTAGTAGACAGCAAGAGACCCAGTACTTC.

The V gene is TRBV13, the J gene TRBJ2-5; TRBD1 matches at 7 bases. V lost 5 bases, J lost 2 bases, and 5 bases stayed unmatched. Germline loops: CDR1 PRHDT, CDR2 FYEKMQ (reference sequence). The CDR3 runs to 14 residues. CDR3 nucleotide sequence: TGTGCCAGCAGCCCTGACAGGGTTCAAGAGACCCAGTACTTC. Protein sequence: CASSPDRVQETQYF.

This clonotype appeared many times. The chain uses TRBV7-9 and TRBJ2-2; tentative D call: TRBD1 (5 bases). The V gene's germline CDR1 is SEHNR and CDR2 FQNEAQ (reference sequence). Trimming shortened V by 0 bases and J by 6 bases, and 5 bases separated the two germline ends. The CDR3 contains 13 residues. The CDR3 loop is CASSLAGAGELFF. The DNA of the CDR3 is TGTGCCAGCAGCTTAGCAGGGGCCGGGGAGCTGTTTTTT.

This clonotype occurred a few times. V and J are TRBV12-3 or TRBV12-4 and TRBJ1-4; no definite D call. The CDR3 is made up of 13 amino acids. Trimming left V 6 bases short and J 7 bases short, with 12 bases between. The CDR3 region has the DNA TGTGCCAGCAGCACAGAGGCGTTTGAAAAACTGTTTTTT. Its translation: CASSTEAFEKLFF.

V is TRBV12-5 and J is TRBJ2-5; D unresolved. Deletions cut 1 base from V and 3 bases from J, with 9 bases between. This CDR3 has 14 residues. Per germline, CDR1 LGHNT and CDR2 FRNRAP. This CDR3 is CASGLELREETQYF. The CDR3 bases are TGTGCTAGTGGTTTGGAGCTTAGAGAAGAGACCCAGTACTTC.

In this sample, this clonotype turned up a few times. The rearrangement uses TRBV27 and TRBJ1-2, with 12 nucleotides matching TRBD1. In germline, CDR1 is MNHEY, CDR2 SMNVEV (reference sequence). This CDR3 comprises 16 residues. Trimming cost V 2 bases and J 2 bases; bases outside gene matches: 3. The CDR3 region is CASSLGGQGANYGYTF. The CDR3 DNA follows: TGTGCCAGCAGTTTAGGGGGACAGGGGGCGAACTATGGCTACACCTTC.

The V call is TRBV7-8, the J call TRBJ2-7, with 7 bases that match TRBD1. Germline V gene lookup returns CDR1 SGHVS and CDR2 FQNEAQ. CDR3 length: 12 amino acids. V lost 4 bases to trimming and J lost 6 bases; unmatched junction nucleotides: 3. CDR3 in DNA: TGTGCCAGCAGCTCACAGGGGATCGAGCAGTACTTC. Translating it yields CASSSQGIEQYF.

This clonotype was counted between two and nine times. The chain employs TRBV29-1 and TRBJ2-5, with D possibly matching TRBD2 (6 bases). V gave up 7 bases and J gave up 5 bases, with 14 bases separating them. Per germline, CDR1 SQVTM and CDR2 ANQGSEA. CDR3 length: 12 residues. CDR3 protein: CSGRPSAETQYF. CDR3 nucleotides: TGCAGCGGAAGACCTAGCGCGGAGACCCAGTACTTC.

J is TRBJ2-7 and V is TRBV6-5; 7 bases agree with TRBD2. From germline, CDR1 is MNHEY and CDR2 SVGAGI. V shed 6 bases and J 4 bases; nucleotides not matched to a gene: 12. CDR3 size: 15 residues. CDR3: CASSKDGGSWYEQYF. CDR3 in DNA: TGTGCCAGCAGCAAGGACGGCGGGAGCTGGTACGAGCAGTACTTC.

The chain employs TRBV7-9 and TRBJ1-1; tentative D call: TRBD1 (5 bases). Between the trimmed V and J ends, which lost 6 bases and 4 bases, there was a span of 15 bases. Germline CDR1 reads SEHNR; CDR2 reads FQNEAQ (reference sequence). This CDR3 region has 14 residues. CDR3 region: CASSPTGPGTEAFF. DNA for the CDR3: TGTGCCAGCAGTCCCACGGGGCCTGGCACTGAAGCTTTCTTT.

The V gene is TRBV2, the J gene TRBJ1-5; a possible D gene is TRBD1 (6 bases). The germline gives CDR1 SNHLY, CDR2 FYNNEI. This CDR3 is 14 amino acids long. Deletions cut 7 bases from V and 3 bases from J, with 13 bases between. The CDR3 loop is CASMRTATNQPQHF. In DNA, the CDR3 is TGTGCCAGCATGAGGACAGCGACCAATCAGCCCCAGCATTTT.

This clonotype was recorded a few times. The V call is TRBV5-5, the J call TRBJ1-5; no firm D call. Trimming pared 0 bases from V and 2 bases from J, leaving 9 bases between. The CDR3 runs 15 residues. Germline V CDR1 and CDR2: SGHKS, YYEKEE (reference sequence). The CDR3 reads CASSLAGSRNQPQHF. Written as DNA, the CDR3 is TGTGCCAGCAGCTTGGCCGGGTCGCGCAATCAGCCCCAGCATTTT.